Listed below are T cell receptor beta chains from one sample, sequenced in a study of T cells in Graves' hyperthyroidism and ophthalmopathy. TCRdb processed the multiplex PCR reads anew with MiXCR; each CDR3 protein has one entry. There are about 700,000 distinct CDR3 sequences in the sample; 14% occur only once, and around 9.6% lies in the top ten. The sequenced sample consisted of blood. Receptor source: a woman aged 18-29 years with Graves' hyperthyroidism. The CDR3 runs from the conserved cysteine through the conserved F or W. A D gene is named only where the DNA matches it firmly. Some rows mark clone size as missing; the rest say once, few, many or name a class of expanded clone.

V gene: TRBV6-2/TRBV6-3
clone size: many
J gene: TRBJ2-5
D gene: -
CDR3 protein: CASSGGLQTQYF
CDR3 DNA: TGTGCCAGCAGTGGCGGGCTGCAGACCCAGTACTTC

V gene: TRBV7-9
clone size: many
J gene: TRBJ2-7
D gene: TRBD2
CDR3 protein: CASSLGASGSKEQYF
CDR3 DNA: TGTGCCAGCAGCTTAGGCGCTAGCGGGAGCAAGGAGCAGTACTTC

V gene: TRBV28
clone size: few
J gene: TRBJ1-3
D gene: -
CDR3 protein: CASSMTGTGNTIYF
CDR3 DNA: TGTGCCAGCAGTATGACAGGAACTGGAAACACCATATATTTT

V gene: TRBV7-9
clone size: few
J gene: TRBJ2-5
D gene: -
CDR3 protein: CASSLYRRETQYF
CDR3 DNA: TGTGCCAGCAGCTTATATAGGAGAGAGACCCAGTACTTC

V gene: TRBV10-3
clone size: -
J gene: TRBJ1-2
D gene: -
CDR3 protein: CAISEPGIDGYTF
CDR3 DNA: TGTGCCATCAGTGAGCCGGGGATCGATGGCTACACCTTC

V gene: TRBV25-1
clone size: -
J gene: TRBJ2-7
D gene: -
CDR3 protein: CASSATATYEQYF
CDR3 DNA: TGTGCCAGCAGTGCGACCGCTACCTACGAGCAGTACTTC

V gene: TRBV6-1
clone size: many
J gene: TRBJ2-3
D gene: -
CDR3 protein: CASRDLASGADTQYF
CDR3 DNA: TGTGCCAGCAGGGACCTAGCTAGTGGTGCAGATACGCAGTATTTT

V gene: TRBV25-1
clone size: -
J gene: TRBJ2-7
D gene: -
CDR3 protein: CASSEPVPSYEQYF
CDR3 DNA: TGTGCCAGCAGTGAGCCGGTGCCCTCCTACGAGCAGTACTTC

V gene: TRBV3-1
clone size: -
J gene: TRBJ2-1
D gene: -
CDR3 protein: CASSQARGRQGWGGYNEQFF
CDR3 DNA: TGTGCCAGCAGCCAAGCTCGGGGGAGACAGGGTTGGGGGGGATACAATGAGCAGTTCTTC

V gene: TRBV7-2
clone size: many
J gene: TRBJ2-7
D gene: TRBD2
CDR3 protein: CASSPIAGGPYEQYF
CDR3 DNA: TGTGCCAGCAGCCCAATAGCGGGAGGCCCCTACGAGCAGTACTTC

V gene: TRBV11-2
clone size: many
J gene: TRBJ2-1
D gene: -
CDR3 protein: CASSLGTTDNEQFF
CDR3 DNA: TGTGCCAGCAGCTTAGGGACTACGGACAATGAGCAGTTCTTC

V gene: TRBV7-9
clone size: few
J gene: TRBJ1-1
D gene: -
CDR3 protein: CASSLVEQTEAFF
CDR3 DNA: TGTGCCAGCAGCTTAGTGGAGCAGACTGAAGCTTTCTTT

V gene: TRBV7-9
clone size: many
J gene: TRBJ2-1
D gene: TRBD1
CDR3 protein: CASSFGTGMFGEQFF
CDR3 DNA: TGTGCCAGCAGCTTCGGGACAGGGATGTTTGGTGAGCAGTTCTTC

V gene: TRBV29-1
clone size: few
J gene: TRBJ1-1
D gene: -
CDR3 protein: CSVEDFGSGGNTEAFF
CDR3 DNA: TGCAGCGTTGAAGATTTCGGCTCGGGCGGGAACACTGAAGCTTTCTTT

V gene: TRBV28
clone size: many
J gene: TRBJ2-3
D gene: TRBD2
CDR3 protein: CASSLGLAVVRDTQYF
CDR3 DNA: TGTGCCAGCAGTTTGGGACTAGCGGTCGTTAGGGATACGCAGTATTTT

V gene: TRBV4-2
clone size: many
J gene: TRBJ1-4
D gene: -
CDR3 protein: CASSQALIGEKLFF
CDR3 DNA: TGTGCCAGCAGCCAAGCCCTAATTGGTGAAAAACTGTTTTTT

V gene: TRBV6-5
clone size: -
J gene: TRBJ2-7
D gene: -
CDR3 protein: CASSYMTGVDNEQYF
CDR3 DNA: TGTGCCAGCAGTTACATGACGGGAGTGGATAATGAGCAGTACTTC

V gene: TRBV28
clone size: many
J gene: TRBJ1-4
D gene: -
CDR3 protein: CASSLISGRSFATNEKLFF
CDR3 DNA: TGTGCCAGCAGTTTAATTTCGGGGAGGTCGTTCGCAACTAATGAAAAACTGTTTTTT

V gene: TRBV7-9
clone size: few
J gene: TRBJ2-1
D gene: TRBD1
CDR3 protein: CASSPRSGQLTYNEQFF
CDR3 DNA: TGTGCCAGCAGCCCCAGGTCGGGACAGCTAACCTACAATGAGCAGTTCTTC

V gene: TRBV9
clone size: few
J gene: TRBJ2-1
D gene: -
CDR3 protein: CASSVEQGNEQFF
CDR3 DNA: TGTGCCAGCAGCGTAGAACAGGGCAATGAGCAGTTCTTC

V gene: TRBV30
clone size: many
J gene: TRBJ2-7
D gene: -
CDR3 protein: CAWSVLSPLGRGKEQYF
CDR3 DNA: TGTGCCTGGAGTGTACTCTCCCCCCTGGGCAGGGGAAAAGAGCAGTACTTC

V gene: TRBV28
clone size: many
J gene: TRBJ2-4
D gene: -
CDR3 protein: CASNRGYVKNIQYF
CDR3 DNA: TGTGCCAGCAACCGGGGGTACGTCAAAAACATTCAGTACTTC

V gene: TRBV28
clone size: many
J gene: TRBJ2-1
D gene: -
CDR3 protein: CASSFRTTYNEQFF
CDR3 DNA: TGTGCCAGCAGTTTCAGGACTACCTACAATGAGCAGTTCTTC

V gene: TRBV7-9
clone size: -
J gene: TRBJ2-1
D gene: -
CDR3 protein: CASSLWEAYLGEQFF
CDR3 DNA: TGTGCCAGCAGCTTATGGGAGGCCTATTTGGGAGAGCAGTTCTTC